This passage covers 23 T cell receptor beta chains from one sample sequenced in a study of T cells after yellow fever vaccination. TCRdb called the 5' RACE reads again in MiXCR, with one record for every CDR3 protein. Of some 390,000 distinct CDR3 sequences listed, approximately 18% are singletons. Sequencing used PBMCs, obtained before the yellow fever booster vaccination. These receptors all stem from a man aged 18 to 30 who received the YFV17D yellow fever vaccine.

The V gene is TRBV6-5, the J gene TRBJ2-3; D uncertain. From germline, CDR1 is MNHEY and CDR2 SVGAGI. Trimming took off 4 bases at V and 4 bases at J, with 12 bases between the two ends. The CDR3 has 14 amino acids. The DNA of the CDR3 is TGTGCCAGCAGTTGGATCGGTGTTGCAGATACGCAGTATTTT. This codes for CASSWIGVADTQYF.

This clonotype was observed a few times. The V and J genes are TRBV29-1 and TRBJ2-5, with 8 bases matching TRBD2. Germline lookup yields CDR1 SQVTM and CDR2 ANQGSEA. The junction had 2 bases not matched to a gene; V was cut back by 4 bases and J by 4 bases. This CDR3 comprises 12 residues. The CDR3 DNA is TGCAGCGTTGGCGCGGGAGGAGAGACCCAGTACTTC. It is translated as CSVGAGGETQYF.

The rearrangement links TRBV28 to TRBJ2-5, with D possibly TRBD1 on 5 matching bases. The germline V and J ends were trimmed by 1 base and 7 bases, with 13 bases remaining between them. This CDR3 region has 14 residues. Per germline, CDR1 MDHEN and CDR2 SYDVKM. As DNA, the CDR3 is TGTGCCAGCAGTTTATCGACAGCCCGAGGGACCCAGTACTTC. Translated: CASSLSTARGTQYF.

In its sample, this clonotype was seen a few times. The gene calls are TRBV7-9 and TRBJ1-2; D is ambiguous. The V end lost 1 base, the J end lost 3 bases, and 9 bases lay between the germline ends. The CDR3 is made up of 14 amino acids. Germline loops: CDR1 SEHNR, CDR2 FQNEAQ (reference sequence). CDR3 coding DNA: TGTGCCAGCAGCTTAGTAGGTGCGGACTATGGCTACACCTTC. Its translation: CASSLVGADYGYTF.

This clonotype was observed a handful of times. The V call is TRBV5-1, the J call TRBJ2-3; tentatively, D is TRBD2 (5 bases). V was shortened by 4 bases and J by 4 bases, with 16 bases between the two germline ends. Germline V CDR1 and CDR2: SGHRS, YFSETQ. The CDR3 spans 15 residues. The DNA of the CDR3 is TGCGCCAGCAGCAAGGACTCCCACCCGTCAGATACGCAGTATTTT. Translated, it gives CASSKDSHPSDTQYF.

This clonotype has just a few counts. The chain recombines TRBV4-1 with TRBJ2-7, with TRBD2 matching 9 bases. The CDR3 runs 16 residues. Looked up from germline, CDR1 is MGHRA and CDR2 is YSYEKL. Trimming took 1 base from V and 3 from J; bases not matched to a gene: 7. This chain's CDR3 is CASSQVGAGGNYEQYF. The CDR3 DNA reads TGCGCCAGCAGCCAAGTCGGGGCGGGGGGGAACTACGAGCAGTACTTC.

Only a few counts were recorded for this clonotype. V usage is TRBV4-1 and J usage is TRBJ1-5; D may be TRBD1 (6 bases). Germline CDR1 MGHRA, CDR2 YSYEKL. The CDR3 has 14 amino acids. Trimming took off 0 bases at V and 7 bases at J, with 10 bases between the two ends. Written as DNA, the CDR3 is TGCGCCAGCAGCCAAGATGGGGGCAGGCAGCCCCAGCATTTT. This sequence encodes CASSQDGGRQPQHF.

This clonotype was counted a few times. The chain employs TRBV4-1 and TRBJ2-6; TRBD1 agrees at 7 bases. The CDR3 is 17 amino acids. J gave up 4 bases and V 4 bases, and 10 bases lay outside the gene matches. Germline-derived CDR1 and CDR2 are MGHRA and YSYEKL. DNA of the CDR3: TGCGCCAGCAGCCCCAAGGGGGCCACTGGCGGGGCCAACGTCCTGACTTTC. Its translation is CASSPKGATGGANVLTF.

In its sample, this clonotype was seen a few times. The rearrangement links TRBV4-2 to TRBJ1-6; 7 bases are a match to TRBD1. Per germline, CDR1 LGHNA and CDR2 YNFKEQ. With V trimmed by 3 bases and J by 9 bases, 11 bases remained unmatched. The CDR3 sequence is 16 residues long. CDR3 region: CASSQVAGGFSSPLHF. The CDR3 DNA reads TGTGCCAGCAGCCAGGTGGCAGGGGGATTTAGTTCACCCCTCCACTTT.

In its sample, this clonotype was seen a few times. CDR3 region: CASSHSRAGRNQPQHF. CDR3 DNA: TGTGCCAGCAGCCATAGTCGGGCAGGGCGCAATCAGCCCCAGCATTTT. The V call is TRBV4-2, the J call TRBJ1-5, with D perhaps matching TRBD1 (5 bases). Germline CDR1 LGHNA, CDR2 YNFKEQ. CDR3 length equals 16 residues. Trimming removed 3 bases at V and 2 bases at J, with 14 bases between.

This clonotype was observed a few times. V gene TRBV7-2 combines with J gene TRBJ2-4; possibly TRBD1 for D (6 bases). V lost 3 bases, J lost 9 bases, and 12 bases lay in between. The CDR3 covers 13 residues. Germline CDR1 and CDR2: SGHTA and FQGNSA. The CDR3 sequence: CASSFAGESIQYF. CDR3 DNA sequence: TGTGCCAGCAGCTTCGCAGGGGAGAGCATTCAGTACTTC.

This clonotype was recorded a few times. The chain uses TRBV21-1 and TRBJ2-7; the tabulated D call, TRBD1, remains unverified against the DNA. TRBV21-1 is a listed pseudogene. The CDR3 has 18 amino acids. CDR3 DNA: TGTGCCAGCAGCAAAGTATTGGACAGCCAGTTTAAATCCTACGAGCAGTACGTC. Translation gives CASSKVLDSQFKSYEQYV.

This clonotype has only a few counts. V usage is TRBV5-1 and J usage is TRBJ2-7, with no clear D. The CDR3 consists of 11 residues. Per the germline V gene, CDR1 is SGHRS and CDR2 is YFSETQ. Trimming shortened V by 6 bases and J by 9 bases, and 13 bases separated the two germline ends. The CDR3 bases are TGCGCCAGCAACCCTGCCCCTCGGCAGTACGTC. As protein: CASNPAPRQYV.

This clonotype appeared a few times. This sequence joins TRBV6-1 and TRBJ2-1; 8 bases are shared with TRBD2. J lost 4 bases, V lost 2 bases, and 4 bases had no gene match. This CDR3 has 15 residues. CDR1 is MNHNS, CDR2 SASEGT, per germline. CDR3 amino acids: CASSEPGLGYNEQFF. In DNA form, the CDR3 reads TGTGCCAGCAGTGAACCGGGACTAGGGTACAATGAGCAGTTCTTC.

This chain joins TRBV10-3 and TRBJ2-7, with D uncertain. The CDR3 is made up of 12 amino acids. CDR1 and CDR2 (germline): ENHRY, SYGVKD. V lost 10 bases and J 0 bases, leaving 10 bases between the germline ends. The chain's CDR3 is CATTTHSYEQYF. The CDR3 DNA sequence: TGTGCCACCACTACCCACTCCTACGAGCAGTACTTC.

This rearrangement joins TRBV11-2 to TRBJ2-7; tentative D call: TRBD1 (6 bases). This CDR3 is 13 amino acids long. CDR1 is SGHAT and CDR2 is FQNNGV in the germline V gene. V lost 5 bases and J 2 bases, leaving 10 bases between the germline ends. In nucleotides, the CDR3 is TGTGCCAGCAGCCCGGACAGAACCTACGAGCAGTACGTC. Its translation is CASSPDRTYEQYV.

The chain uses TRBV25-1 and TRBJ2-1; 10 bases are a match to TRBD2. Trimming removed 6 bases from V and 4 bases from J; junction bases left unmatched: 6. The germline V gene has CDR1 MGHDK and CDR2 SYGVNS. The CDR3 extends over 15 amino acids. CDR3 in amino acids: CASRLAGELYNEQFF. CDR3 nucleotide sequence: TGTGCCAGCAGGCTAGCGGGGGAGCTTTACAATGAGCAGTTCTTC. Full variable domain (missing parts from reference TRBV25-1 and TRBJ2-1): EADIYQTPRYLVIGTGKKITLECSQTMGHDKMYWYQQDPGMELHLIHYSYGVNSTEKGDLSSESTVSRIRTEHFPLTLESARPSHTSQYLCASRLAGELYNEQFFGPGTRLTVL.

The rearrangement links TRBV6-5 to TRBJ1-1, with D perhaps matching TRBD1 (6 bases). This CDR3 has 12 residues. The germline V gene has CDR1 MNHEY and CDR2 SVGAGI. V dropped 0 bases and J dropped 8 bases, with 7 bases sitting between them. For the CDR3, the DNA is TGTGCCAGCAGTTACTCGACAGGCGAAGCTTTCTTT. It codes for CASSYSTGEAFF.

V and J are TRBV5-1 and TRBJ1-2; 7 nucleotides match TRBD1. Losses at the gene ends were 0 bases for V and 6 bases for J; bases not matched to a gene: 5. Germline V CDR1 and CDR2: SGHRS, YFSETQ. CDR3 length: 14 amino acids. DNA for the CDR3: TGCGCCAGCAGCTTGGAGGGACAGCACAATGGCTACACCTTC. Protein product: CASSLEGQHNGYTF.

The J gene is TRBJ2-1, the V gene TRBV7-2, with 7 bases identical to TRBD2. In germline, CDR1 is SGHTA, CDR2 FQGNSA. There are 16 residues in the CDR3. The V segment lost 0 bases and the J segment 8 bases; nucleotides outside the gene matches: 10. The DNA for the CDR3 is TGTGCCAGCAGCTTAGCGCCGAGCGGGGCTGGGGATGAGCAGTTCTTC. Protein: CASSLAPSGAGDEQFF.

This clonotype was found a few times. V usage is TRBV9 and J usage is TRBJ1-1, with 9 bases that match TRBD1. Trimming at V came to 2 bases and at J to 2 bases, leaving 4 bases not matched to a gene. This CDR3 is 15 amino acids long. The germline gives CDR1 SGDLS, CDR2 YYNGEE. This chain's CDR3 is CASSVGQGTNTEAFF. Here the CDR3 DNA reads TGTGCCAGCAGCGTCGGACAGGGGACCAACACTGAAGCTTTCTTT.

Only a few counts were recorded for this clonotype. J is TRBJ1-2 and V is TRBV4-2; D uncertain. The V gene's germline CDR1 is LGHNA and CDR2 YNFKEQ. V lost 1 base, J lost 6 bases, and 3 bases lay in between. The CDR3 runs to 11 residues. The CDR3: CASSQVNGYTF. The CDR3 nucleotides read TGTGCCAGCAGCCAAGTGAATGGCTACACCTTC.

This clonotype was counted a few times. The chain has TRBV10-3 and TRBJ1-1; TRBD1 agrees at 9 bases. Germline V gene data show CDR1 as ENHRY and CDR2 as SYGVKD. The CDR3 is 16 amino acids. After removal of 7 bases from V and 4 bases from J, the junction contained 13 bases not matched to a gene. DNA of the CDR3: TGTGCCATCAATACGCGCAGACAGGGGGGTATCACTGAAGCTTTCTTT. Its protein is CAINTRRQGGITEAFF.